This T cell receptor beta chain was sequenced for a study of T cell responses to AZD1222 COVID-19 vaccine. This clone has just one count. The protocol was immunoSEQ multiplex PCR, while the TCRdb copy is restricted to in-frame clones and leaves out a portion. The sample lists approximately 44,000 clones; over 60% were seen once. The TCR comes from an adult in good health. This specimen consisted of peripheral blood, obtained on day 0 of AZD1222 vaccination.

CDR3 loop: CASSFGQGYGYTF. The CDR3 DNA reads as TGCGCCAGCAGCTTCGGACAGGGATATGGCTACACCTTC. V is TRBV5-1 and J is TRBJ1-2; 8 nucleotides align to TRBD1. The CDR3 extends over 13 amino acids. CDR1 is SGHRS, CDR2 YFSETQ, per germline. V gave up 2 bases and J gave up 5 bases; unmatched junction bases: 2.